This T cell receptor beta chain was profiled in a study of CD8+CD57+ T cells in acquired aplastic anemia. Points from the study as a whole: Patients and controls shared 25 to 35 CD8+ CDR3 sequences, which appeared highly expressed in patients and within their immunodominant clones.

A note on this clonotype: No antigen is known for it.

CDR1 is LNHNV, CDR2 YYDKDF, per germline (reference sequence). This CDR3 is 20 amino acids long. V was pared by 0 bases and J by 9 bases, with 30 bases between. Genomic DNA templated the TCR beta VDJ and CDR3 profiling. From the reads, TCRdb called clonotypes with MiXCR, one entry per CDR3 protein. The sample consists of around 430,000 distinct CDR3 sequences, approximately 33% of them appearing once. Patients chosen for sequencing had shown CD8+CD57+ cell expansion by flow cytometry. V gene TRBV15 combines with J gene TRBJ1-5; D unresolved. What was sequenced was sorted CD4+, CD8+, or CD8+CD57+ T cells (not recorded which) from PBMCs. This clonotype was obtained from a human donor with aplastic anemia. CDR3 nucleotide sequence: TGTGCCACCAGCAGAGACTTCCCGAAGTATCCCGCGGCCTCAGTCTTGCCCCAGCATTTT. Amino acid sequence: CATSRDFPKYPAASVLPQHF.